This T cell receptor (beta chain) was profiled in a study of human T cells and chemical hapten exposure (dated by TCRdb to the early 2020s). Regarding the complete study: For sensitization, 2% DPC in acetone was applied to a 2 cm by 2 cm area of upper inner arm skin. Libraries were combined into a pool for sequencing, and differences in TCR yield between samples came mainly from small differences in library volumes within the pool. The mostly female patient cohort included alopecia areata with under or over 50% scalp involvement, alopecia totalis and alopecia universalis. Blood samples were taken from patients before sensitization (week 0) and then at 2, 6 and about 24 weeks after DPC sensitization. Patch testing was performed on the upper back with Finn chambers containing 0.01% DPC, and the patch tests were scored after 6 days according to International Contact Dermatitis Research Group standards. For TCR sequencing, blood came from approximately 29 alopecia patients at anywhere from one to four time points (pre-sensitization, 2, 6 and 24 weeks). Throughout the study period of approximately 23 weeks, patients also received therapeutic DPC doses to the scalp every week. This study followed changes in the peripheral blood TCR repertoire in vivo during primary and secondary sensitization of alopecia patients to the hapten diphenylcyclopropenone (DPC). General findings and caveats noted by the study authors: A positive correlation was found between the number of PT1 expanded TCRs and patch test score, with significance reached at thresholds 8, 16 and 32 but not 4. Because every patient had alopecia, a presumed autoimmune disease, the patients' immune response might differ from that of healthy individuals. Repeated subsampling changed both the strength of the expansion versus patch-test correlation and the threshold at which that correlation became significant. Compared with pre-sensitization or healthy control sets, expanded TCRs formed significantly more large CDR3 similarity clusters, which is consistent with antigen-driven responses. DPC sensitization did not change how many TCRs were above 1 in 1000 frequency, and no evidence was found of alterations in global repertoire structure.

CDR1 is given as MNHEY and CDR2 as SVGAGI, both from the germline V gene. At the junction V is shortened by 0 bases and J by 10 bases; bases outside the gene matches: 7. Taken from cysteine to phenylalanine, the CDR3 has 14 residues. The read is trimmed to its CDR3 DNA, 42 bases read in frame from base 1. Only a few counts were recorded for this clonotype. Its antigen target is currently unknown. The input lacks base qualities; no much larger clone sits a single base away. The sample's time point label, decoded: patch test 1, 2 weeks after DPC sensitization. What the treatment or condition label conveys for this sample: therapeutic diphenylcyclopropenone sensitization with weekly scalp DPC. At each patch-test visit, blood was drawn before the patch test was applied. Eligible patients were aged 18 to 70, diagnosed with alopecia, deemed suitable for DPC therapy, and excluded if pregnant. Total RNA was extracted from unfractionated whole blood that had been collected in Tempus Blood RNA tubes.

The library was prepared using RACE. TCRdb names NextSeq 500 as the instrument used. Library preparation attached unique molecular identifiers to individual cDNA molecules for quantitative, reproducible TCR counting. For every blood RNA sample, sequencing covered both the TCR alpha and TCR beta chains. The paper's data handling went like this. Samples had a median of roughly 99,000 TCRs, with a range from roughly 20,000 to 690,600. V, J and CDR3 annotation of the TCR reads was performed with the Decombinator software suite. For PS versus PT1 abundance plots, all samples were subsampled to the same number of TCRs (28,000). TCRs were defined as expanded if absent before sensitization and observed at least eight times at the 2-week time point. TCRdb reworked the public reads: Q25 trimming with fastp, MiXCR clone assembly, productive beta chains retained. Here each entry gathers all rows of one CDR3 protein and keeps the most common genes and DNA. It is TCRdb's table, rather than the study itself, that gives the V and J calls and clone size. In all, the sample holds about 360,000 distinct CDR3 sequences, and approximately 6.3% of those were seen once. About 8% of the sample goes to the ten largest clones.

The sample in question was whole blood, obtained in connection with sensitization to the hapten diphenylcyclopropenone (DPC). The chain is made from TRBV6-5 and TRBJ1-2; 8 bases in the junction line up with TRBD1. The origin of this receptor is a woman aged 18 to 35 with alopecia areata. Some clones in this sample may be carry-over from other donors' samples. CDR3 loop: CASSYSWQGADYTF. The sequenced DNA: TGTGCCAGCAGTTACTCGTGGCAGGGGGCGGACTACACCTTC.